These 13 T cell receptor beta chains share one sample of origin, sequenced in a study of blood T cells in healthy people across ages. Sample-barcoded 5' priming and a J-beta primer mix drove a second PCR of about 6 to 12 cycles. Using its own MiXCR run on the 5' RACE reads, TCRdb lists one record per CDR3 protein. Among about 600,000 distinct CDR3 sequences listed, less than 60% were seen once. The sequenced sample was blood. All receptors derive from an elderly man in good health.

This clonotype was observed a few times. This chain uses TRBV7-2 with TRBJ2-1; D possibly corresponds to TRBD1 (6 bases). Trimming removed 5 bases at V and 3 bases at J, with 20 bases between. The CDR3 has 17 amino acids. The germline CDR1 and CDR2 sequences are SGHTA and FQGNSA. For the CDR3, the DNA is TGTGCCAGCAGCCCGCGAAATACACTGACAGGCTACAATGAGCAGTTCTTC. Encoded protein: CASSPRNTLTGYNEQFF.

This clonotype was picked up a small number of times. The chain recombines TRBV5-1 with TRBJ2-5; TRBD1 might be the D (5 bases). Germline V CDR1 and CDR2: SGHRS, YFSETQ. This CDR3 has 14 residues. V was shortened by 0 bases and J by 4 bases, with 10 bases between the two germline ends. The CDR3 spells CASSLVGAGETQYF. CDR3 DNA sequence: TGCGCCAGCAGCTTGGTTGGGGCCGGAGAGACCCAGTACTTC.

In its sample, this clonotype was seen a few times. The rearrangement joins TRBV9 to TRBJ2-1; TRBD2 might be the D (5 bases). Trimming stripped 4 bases from V and 4 bases from J, with 15 bases between. Germline-derived CDR1 and CDR2 are SGDLS and YYNGEE. This CDR3 contains 15 residues. CDR3 sequence: CASSPRLAIYNEQFF. The CDR3 DNA reads TGTGCCAGCAGCCCCCGATTAGCGATTTACAATGAGCAGTTCTTC.

This clonotype was seen a few times. The rearrangement joins TRBV12-3 or TRBV12-4 to TRBJ1-2, with TRBD1 as a possible D gene (6 bases). This CDR3 is 13 amino acids long. The V and J ends lost 7 bases and 7 bases respectively, with 16 bases between them. The DNA for the CDR3 is TGTGCCAGCACCCTCGGGACACGGCGTGGCTACACCTTC. It specifies CASTLGTRRGYTF.

There are a few counts of this clonotype. The rearrangement joins TRBV6-2 or TRBV6-3 to TRBJ1-1; D perhaps matches TRBD1 (5 bases). V lost 7 bases, J lost 1 base, and 13 bases lay in between. Germline-derived CDR1 and CDR2 are MNHEY and SVGEGT. CDR3 length: 14 residues. CDR3 coding DNA: TGTGCCAGCACGGGGGGACCGACGAACACTGAAGCTTTCTTT. It codes for CASTGGPTNTEAFF.

The rearrangement uses TRBV20-1 and TRBJ2-7; the D gene is possibly TRBD2 (7 bases). Germline CDR1 and CDR2: DFQATT and SNEGSKA (reference sequence). The CDR3 spans 12 residues. The V end was cut by 6 bases, the J end by 6 bases, with 15 bases between. The DNA for the CDR3 is TGCAGTGCCCTCGAGGGGGGGAGCGAGCAGTACTTC. This encodes CSALEGGSEQYF.

The V call is TRBV20-1, the J call TRBJ2-7; D is unclear. Per the germline V gene, CDR1 is DFQATT and CDR2 is SNEGSKA (reference sequence). V was clipped by 2 bases and J by 4 bases, with 9 bases between them. This CDR3 has 12 residues. The CDR3 spells CSARSLGYEQYF. In nucleotides, the CDR3 is TGCAGTGCTAGATCGCTAGGATACGAGCAGTACTTC.

In this sample, this clonotype turned up a few times. The gene calls are TRBV20-1 and TRBJ2-2; D is possibly TRBD1 (6 bases). CDR3 length: 14 amino acids. V dropped 3 bases and J dropped 2 bases, with 10 bases sitting between them. Germline values: CDR1 DFQATT, CDR2 SNEGSKA (reference sequence). In nucleotides, the CDR3 is TGCAGTGCTAGTAGAGGGGGAAACACCGGGGAGCTGTTTTTT. Its protein product is CSASRGGNTGELFF.

This clonotype was observed a few times. This chain connects TRBV7-2 to TRBJ1-2; no reliable D call. The CDR3 has 14 residues. Germline CDR1 and CDR2: SGHTA and FQGNSA. V lost 0 bases and J lost 4, with 9 bases in between. CDR3 nucleotide sequence: TGTGCCAGCAGCTTAGCGACACAGACCTATGGCTACACCTTC. The encoded protein is CASSLATQTYGYTF.

The chain employs TRBV4-1 and TRBJ2-7; TRBD2 is a possible D gene (5 bases). V lost 1 base to trimming and J lost 4 bases, with 14 bases between them. Germline CDR1 is MGHRA and CDR2 is YSYEKL. The CDR3 loop spans 15 amino acids. Here the CDR3 DNA reads TGCGCCAGCAGCCAAGCACGAGCGGCAGAATACGAGCAGTACTTC. Translated, it gives CASSQARAAEYEQYF.

The table lists this clonotype with a few counts. The rearrangement joins TRBV5-1 to TRBJ1-4; 8 positions agree with TRBD1. The germline V gene has CDR1 SGHRS and CDR2 YFSETQ. V dropped 6 bases and J dropped 8; count of bases not matched to a gene: 6. There are 13 residues in the CDR3. The CDR3 here is CASTGQGGEKLFF. As DNA, the CDR3 is TGCGCCAGCACCGGACAGGGCGGGGAAAAACTGTTTTTT. The complete variable domain, with remaining parts taken from reference TRBV5-1 and TRBJ1-4, reads KAGVTQTPRYLIKTRGQQVTLSCSPISGHRSVSWYQQTPGQGLQFLFEYFSETQRNKGNFPGRFSGRQFSNSRSEMNVSTLELGDSALYLCASTGQGGEKLFFGSGTQLSVL.

The genes are TRBV5-1 and TRBJ1-1, with TRBD1 matching 8 bases. The CDR3 spans 14 residues. Germline V lookup: CDR1 SGHRS, CDR2 YFSETQ. After removal of 4 bases from V and 5 bases from J, the junction contained 7 bases not matched to a gene. The DNA for the CDR3 is TGCGCCAGCAGCGGGGGGACAGGAGGAACTGAAGCTTTCTTT. It encodes CASSGGTGGTEAFF.

The CDR3 DNA sequence: TGTGCCAGCAACACCCGGGACAGGGGGTCGCAAGAGACCCAGTACTTC. Protein product: CASNTRDRGSQETQYF. This chain links TRBV2 with TRBJ2-5; TRBD1 matches at 11 bases. Germline V gives CDR1 SNHLY, CDR2 FYNNEI. V gave up 7 bases and J gave up 2 bases; unmatched junction bases: 9. This CDR3 spans 16 amino acids. The whole variable domain, filled in from reference TRBV2 and TRBJ2-5, reads EPEVTQTPSHQVTQMGQEVILRCVPISNHLYFYWYRQILGQKVEFLVSFYNNEISEKSEIFDDQFSVERPDGSNFTLKIRSTKLEDSAMYFCASNTRDRGSQETQYFGPGTRLLVL.